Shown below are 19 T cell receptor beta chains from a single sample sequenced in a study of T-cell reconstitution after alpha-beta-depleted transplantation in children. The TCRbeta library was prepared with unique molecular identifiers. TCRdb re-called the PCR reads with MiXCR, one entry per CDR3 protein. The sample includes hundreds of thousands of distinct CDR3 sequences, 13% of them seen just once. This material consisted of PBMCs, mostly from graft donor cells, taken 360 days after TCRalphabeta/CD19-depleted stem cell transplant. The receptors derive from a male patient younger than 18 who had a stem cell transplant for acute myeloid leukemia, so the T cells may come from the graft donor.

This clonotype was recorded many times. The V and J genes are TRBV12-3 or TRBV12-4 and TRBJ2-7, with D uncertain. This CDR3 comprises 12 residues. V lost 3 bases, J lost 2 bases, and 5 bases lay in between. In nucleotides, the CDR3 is TGTGCCAGCAGTTTCGGTACCTACGAGCAGTACTTC. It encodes CASSFGTYEQYF.

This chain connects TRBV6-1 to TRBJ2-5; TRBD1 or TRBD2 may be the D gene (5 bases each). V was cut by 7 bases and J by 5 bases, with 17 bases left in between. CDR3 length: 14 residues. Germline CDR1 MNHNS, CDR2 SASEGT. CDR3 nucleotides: TGTGCCAGCAACTATGTCCTCGGGGCGGAGACCCAGTACTTC. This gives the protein CASNYVLGAETQYF.

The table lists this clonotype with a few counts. CDR3 sequence (DNA): TGTGCCAGCTCACCGTTAGGGGTTGCAGAGACCCAGTACTTC. It is translated as CASSPLGVAETQYF. J is TRBJ2-5 and V is TRBV18; tentatively, D is TRBD1 (5 bases). Germline CDR1 KGHSH, CDR2 LQKENI. Trimming removed 3 bases at V and 4 bases at J, with 12 bases between. There are 14 residues in the CDR3.

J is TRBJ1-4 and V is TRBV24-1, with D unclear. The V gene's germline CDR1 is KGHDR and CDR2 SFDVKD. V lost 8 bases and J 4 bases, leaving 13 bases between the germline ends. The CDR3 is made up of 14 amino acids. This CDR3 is CATTEEGHNEKLFF. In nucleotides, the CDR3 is TGTGCCACCACGGAGGAGGGCCATAATGAAAAACTGTTTTTT.

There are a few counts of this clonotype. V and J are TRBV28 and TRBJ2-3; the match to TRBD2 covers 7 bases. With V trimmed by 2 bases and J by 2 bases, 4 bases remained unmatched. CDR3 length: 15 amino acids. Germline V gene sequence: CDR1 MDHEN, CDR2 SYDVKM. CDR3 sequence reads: CASSLLAEVTDTQYF. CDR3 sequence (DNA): TGTGCCAGCAGTTTACTAGCGGAGGTCACAGATACGCAGTATTTT.

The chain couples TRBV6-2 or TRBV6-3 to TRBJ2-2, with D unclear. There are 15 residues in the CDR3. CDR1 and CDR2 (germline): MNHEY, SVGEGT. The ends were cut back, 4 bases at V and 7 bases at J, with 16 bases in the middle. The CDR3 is CASSSKGLFFGELFF. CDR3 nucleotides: TGTGCCAGCAGTTCTAAGGGTTTGTTCTTCGGGGAGCTGTTTTTT.

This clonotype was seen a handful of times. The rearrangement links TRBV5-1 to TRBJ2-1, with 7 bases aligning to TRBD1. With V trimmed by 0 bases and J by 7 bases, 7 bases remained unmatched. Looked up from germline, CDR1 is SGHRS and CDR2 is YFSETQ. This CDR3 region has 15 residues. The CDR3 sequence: CASSLGDRAGNEQFF. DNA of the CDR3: TGCGCCAGCAGCTTGGGTGACAGGGCGGGTAATGAGCAGTTCTTC. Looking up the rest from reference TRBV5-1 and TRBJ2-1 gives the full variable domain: KAGVTQTPRYLIKTRGQQVTLSCSPISGHRSVSWYQQTPGQGLQFLFEYFSETQRNKGNFPGRFSGRQFSNSRSEMNVSTLELGDSALYLCASSLGDRAGNEQFFGPGTRLTVL.

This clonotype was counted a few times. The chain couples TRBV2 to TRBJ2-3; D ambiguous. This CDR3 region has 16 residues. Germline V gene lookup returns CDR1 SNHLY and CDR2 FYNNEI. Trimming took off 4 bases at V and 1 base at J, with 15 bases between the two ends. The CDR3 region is CASSVEQTRRTDTQYF. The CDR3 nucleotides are TGTGCCAGCAGTGTAGAGCAGACGAGACGCACAGATACGCAGTATTTT.

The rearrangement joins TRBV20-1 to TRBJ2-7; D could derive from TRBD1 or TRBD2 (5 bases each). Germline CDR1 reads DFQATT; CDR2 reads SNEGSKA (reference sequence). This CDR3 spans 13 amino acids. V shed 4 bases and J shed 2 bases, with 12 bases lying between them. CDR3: CSATRDGAYEQYF. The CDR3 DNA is TGCAGTGCTACCCGGGACGGGGCCTACGAGCAGTACTTC.

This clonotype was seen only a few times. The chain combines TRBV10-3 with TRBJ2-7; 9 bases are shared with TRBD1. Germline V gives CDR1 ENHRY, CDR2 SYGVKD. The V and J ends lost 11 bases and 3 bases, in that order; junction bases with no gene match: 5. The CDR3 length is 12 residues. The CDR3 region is CAARDRVYEQYF. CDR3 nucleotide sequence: TGTGCCGCCAGGGACAGGGTCTACGAGCAGTACTTC.

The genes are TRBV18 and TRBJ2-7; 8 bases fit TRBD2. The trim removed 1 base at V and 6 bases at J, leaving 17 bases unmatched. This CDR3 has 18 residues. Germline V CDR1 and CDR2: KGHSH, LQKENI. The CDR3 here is CASSPLGPGGPPSSEQYF. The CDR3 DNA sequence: TGTGCCAGCTCACCACTAGGGCCGGGAGGGCCACCAAGCTCCGAGCAGTACTTC.

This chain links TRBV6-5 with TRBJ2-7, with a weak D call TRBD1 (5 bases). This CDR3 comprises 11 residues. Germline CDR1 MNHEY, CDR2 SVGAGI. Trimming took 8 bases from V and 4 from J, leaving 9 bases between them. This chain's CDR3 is CASFQGYEQYF. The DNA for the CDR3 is TGTGCCAGCTTTCAGGGATACGAGCAGTACTTC.

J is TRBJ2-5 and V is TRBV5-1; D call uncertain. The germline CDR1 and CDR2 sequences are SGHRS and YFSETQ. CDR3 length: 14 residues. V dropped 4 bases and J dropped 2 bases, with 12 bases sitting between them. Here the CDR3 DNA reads TGCGCCAGCAGCCCGAATACAGCACAAGAGACCCAGTACTTC. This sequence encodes CASSPNTAQETQYF.

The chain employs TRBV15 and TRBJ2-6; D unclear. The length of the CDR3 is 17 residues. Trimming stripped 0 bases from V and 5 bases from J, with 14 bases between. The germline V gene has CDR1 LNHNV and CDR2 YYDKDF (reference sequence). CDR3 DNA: TGTGCCACCAGCAGAGAATCGTGGTTTGTCTGGGCCAACGTCCTGACTTTC. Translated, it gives CATSRESWFVWANVLTF.

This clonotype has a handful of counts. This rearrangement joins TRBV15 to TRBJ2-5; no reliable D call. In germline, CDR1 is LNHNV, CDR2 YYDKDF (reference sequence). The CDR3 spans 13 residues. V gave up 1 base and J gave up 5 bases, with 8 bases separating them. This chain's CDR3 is CATSRGVGETQYF. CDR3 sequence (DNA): TGTGCCACCAGCAGAGGGGTAGGGGAGACCCAGTACTTC.

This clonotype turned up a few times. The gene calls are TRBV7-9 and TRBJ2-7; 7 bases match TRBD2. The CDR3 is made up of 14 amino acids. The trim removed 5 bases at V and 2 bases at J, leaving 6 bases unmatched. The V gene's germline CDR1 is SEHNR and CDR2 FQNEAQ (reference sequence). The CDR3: CASSPGLGAYEQYF. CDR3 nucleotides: TGTGCCAGCAGCCCAGGACTAGGGGCCTACGAGCAGTACTTC.

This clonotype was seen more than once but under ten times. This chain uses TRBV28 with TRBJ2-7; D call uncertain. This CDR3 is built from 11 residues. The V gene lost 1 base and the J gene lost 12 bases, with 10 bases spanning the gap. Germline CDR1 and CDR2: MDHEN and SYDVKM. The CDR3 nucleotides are TGTGCCAGCAGTTTATTTCCTGGTTTGTACTTC. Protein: CASSLFPGLYF.

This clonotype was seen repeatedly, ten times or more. CDR3 loop: CASSWVLYEQYF. The CDR3 DNA sequence: TGTGCCAGCAGTTGGGTCCTCTACGAGCAGTACTTC. This rearrangement joins TRBV28 to TRBJ2-7; the D is unclear. This CDR3 is built from 12 residues. V shed 4 bases and J shed 3 bases, with 7 bases lying between them. Germline lookup yields CDR1 MDHEN and CDR2 SYDVKM.

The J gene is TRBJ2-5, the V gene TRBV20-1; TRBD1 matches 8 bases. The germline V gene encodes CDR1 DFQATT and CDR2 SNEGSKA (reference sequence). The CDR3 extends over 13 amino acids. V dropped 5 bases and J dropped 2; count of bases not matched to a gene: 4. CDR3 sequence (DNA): TGCAGTGCTCTGACAGGGGTTCAAGAGACCCAGTACTTC. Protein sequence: CSALTGVQETQYF.